The T cell receptor beta chain under discussion was sequenced for a study of control samples from healthy donors and cancer patients (TCRdb year 2020). The library was obtained by the immunoSEQ multiplex PCR assay. TCRdb carries this immuneACCESS record with in-frame sequences only. Its versions omit some clonotypes, under half of them owing to an unresolved V gene in the studies checked, with the rest unexplained. The sample includes 90,000 to 100,000 clones, with over 60% observed a single time. Of the sample, roughly a tenth falls within the top ten clones. A note on this clone: The antigen this receptor binds is unknown. The input lacks base qualities; no much larger clone sits a single base away.

Per the germline V gene, MGHDK is the CDR1 and SYGVNS is the CDR2. At the junction V is shortened by 8 bases and J by 3 bases; bases outside the gene matches: 5. The CDR3 holds 14 amino acids from the cysteine to the phenylalanine. The DNA shown is the 42-base CDR3, in frame from base 1. The receptor chain draws on TRBV25-1 and TRBJ1-1; TRBD1 matches 11 bases in the middle. The clonotype was recovered from a woman aged 25-40 years in good health. Sequenced: blood. CDR3 region: CASSWDRGDTEAFF. Read as DNA, the sequence is TGTGCCAGCTCTTGGGACAGGGGGGACACTGAAGCTTTCTTT.